This is a list of T cell receptor beta chains from one sample in a study of response to subunit inactivated influenza vaccine. TCRdb passed the RT-PCR reads through MiXCR, listing each CDR3 protein once. This sample has 450,000 to 700,000 distinct CDR3 sequences, with around 15% found just once. This specimen was PBMCs from blood, taken 11 to 12 days after vaccination. All receptors derive from a man aged 50-60 years who received an inactivated influenza vaccine. The CDR3 runs from the conserved cysteine through the conserved F or W. D genes are given only for firm matches. Clone size appears in some rows only: once, few, many, or a class for an expanded clone.

TRBJ2-1 few TRBV6-1 NA CASMRVANEQFF TGTGCCAGCATGAGAGTTGCAAATGAGCAGTTCTTC
TRBJ2-4 NA TRBV29-1 TRBD1 CSVEDQRGRSTKNIQYF TGCAGCGTTGAAGATCAGAGGGGGCGTTCGACCAAAAACATTCAGTACTTC
TRBJ2-7 many TRBV5-1 TRBD1 CASSPVGQGREQYF TGCGCCAGCAGCCCTGTCGGACAGGGGAGAGAGCAGTACTTC
TRBJ2-3 NA TRBV5-1 TRBD2 CASSPGTSGTHTQYF TGCGCCAGCAGCCCTGGGACTAGCGGGACTCATACGCAGTATTTT
TRBJ2-2 NA TRBV28 NA CASSFREPGELFF TGTGCCAGCAGTTTTCGGGAACCGGGGGAGCTGTTTTTT
TRBJ2-3 few TRBV24-1 NA CATSRGGTDTQYF TGTGCCACCAGTCGCGGGGGCACAGATACGCAGTATTTT
TRBJ1-2 many TRBV6-4 TRBD1 CASSESPGTAYGYTF TGTGCCAGCAGTGAATCTCCCGGGACAGCCTATGGCTACACCTTC
TRBJ2-1 NA TRBV7-9 NA CASSHEQGFNEQFF TGTGCCAGCAGCCACGAACAGGGTTTTAATGAGCAGTTCTTC
TRBJ2-5 NA TRBV23-1 NA CASSQSTETQYF TGCGCCAGCAGTCAATCTACGGAGACCCAGTACTTC
TRBJ2-7 few TRBV20-1 NA CSASLSTVTYEQYF TGCAGTGCTAGCCTTAGCACGGTGACCTACGAGCAGTACTTC
TRBJ2-1 NA TRBV4-1 TRBD2 CASSHQKSGAASGEQFF TGCGCCAGCAGCCATCAGAAGAGCGGGGCAGCCTCGGGTGAGCAGTTCTTC
TRBJ2-7 NA TRBV28 NA CASRMGRISSASYEQYF TGTGCCAGCAGGATGGGACGGATTTCCTCGGCCTCCTACGAGCAGTACTTC
TRBJ2-5 many TRBV15 TRBD2 CATSRGPASGRYQETQYF TGTGCCACCAGCAGAGGCCCCGCTAGCGGGAGGTACCAAGAGACCCAGTACTTC
TRBJ2-5 NA TRBV15 NA CATSRGVAGEVETQYF TGTGCCACCAGCCGAGGGGTGGCAGGGGAGGTAGAGACCCAGTACTTC
TRBJ2-2 once TRBV7-8 TRBD2 CASSLALAGGETGELFF TGTGCCAGCAGCTTAGCGCTGGCGGGGGGGGAGACCGGGGAGCTGTTTTTT
TRBJ2-1 few TRBV15 TRBD2 CATSTQRLAGVNEQFF TGTGCCACCAGCACCCAACGACTAGCGGGGGTCAATGAGCAGTTCTTC
TRBJ2-1 NA TRBV7-9 NA CASSLLGESCNEQFF TGTGCCAGCAGCTTACTAGGGGAGTCCTGCAATGAGCAGTTCTTC
TRBJ2-3 NA TRBV11-1 NA CASSPRIATPSTDTQYF TGTGCCAGCAGCCCCAGAATAGCGACCCCCAGCACAGATACGCAGTATTTT
TRBJ1-5 many TRBV20-1 TRBD1 CSVQDRGPGNQPQHF TGCAGTGTCCAAGACAGGGGGCCTGGCAATCAGCCCCAGCATTTT
TRBJ2-7 NA TRBV6-1 TRBD2 CATGALAGGPYEQYF TGTGCCACCGGAGCCCTAGCGGGGGGGCCCTACGAGCAGTACTTC
TRBJ2-5 few TRBV6-2/TRBV6-3 NA CASSYSMLQVWGETQYF TGTGCCAGCAGTTACTCGATGCTACAGGTCTGGGGGGAGACCCAGTACTTC
TRBJ2-1 NA TRBV6-2/TRBV6-3 TRBD2 CASSYSIGTSVNEQFF TGTGCCAGCAGTTACTCGATAGGGACTAGCGTGAATGAGCAGTTCTTC
TRBJ1-4 NA TRBV4-2 TRBD1 CASSQDLQGSVTNEKLFF TGTGCCAGCAGCCAGGATCTACAGGGGTCGGTAACTAATGAAAAACTGTTTTTT
TRBJ2-7 NA TRBV15 TRBD2 CATSREAGVTYEQYF TGTGCCACCAGCAGAGAAGCGGGAGTCACCTACGAGCAGTACTTC
TRBJ2-7 few TRBV15 NA CATSKWGYEQYF TGTGCCACCAGCAAGTGGGGCTACGAGCAGTACTTC
TRBJ1-5 NA TRBV4-1 NA CASSQGRDPTESRHF TGCGCCAGCAGCCAAGGTAGGGACCCCACGGAGTCGCGGCATTTT
TRBJ2-7 NA TRBV12-3/TRBV12-4 NA CASSLRQESSYEQYF TGTGCCAGCAGTCTGAGACAGGAAAGCTCCTACGAGCAGTACTTC
TRBJ2-4 many TRBV5-1 TRBD1 CASSLEGQGDIQYF TGCGCCAGCAGCTTGGAAGGACAGGGGGACATTCAGTACTTC
TRBJ2-6 NA TRBV4-3 NA CASSQGLRSGANVLTF TGCGCCAGCAGCCAAGGGCTTCGATCTGGGGCCAACGTCCTGACTTTC
TRBJ1-3 few TRBV12-3/TRBV12-4 NA CASSLSGVGNTIYF TGTGCCAGCAGTTTATCAGGGGTCGGAAACACCATATATTTT
TRBJ1-5 NA TRBV6-5 NA CASSYSVHSNQPQHF TGTGCCAGCAGTTACTCCGTCCATAGCAATCAGCCCCAGCATTTT
TRBJ1-2 NA TRBV2 NA CASSGTENYGYTF TGTGCCAGCAGCGGTACAGAGAACTATGGCTACACCTTC
TRBJ2-3 NA TRBV20-1 TRBD2 CSALTLAGDVRSDTQYF TGCAGTGCCCTTACCCTAGCGGGAGACGTCAGATCAGATACGCAGTATTTT
TRBJ2-7 few TRBV2 TRBD1 CASSEDRAVYEQYF TGTGCCAGCAGTGAGGACAGGGCGGTCTACGAGCAGTACTTC
TRBJ2-1 NA TRBV20-1 NA CSARRVADNEQFF TGCAGTGCTAGAAGGGTAGCGGACAATGAGCAGTTCTTC
TRBJ2-1 few TRBV5-1 NA CASSYQESYNEQFF TGCGCCAGCAGCTATCAGGAATCCTACAATGAGCAGTTCTTC
TRBJ1-2 many TRBV7-2 NA CASSLVGGAYGYTF TGTGCCAGCAGCTTAGTAGGAGGGGCCTATGGCTACACCTTC
TRBJ2-1 many TRBV5-1 NA CASSLEREQFF TGCGCCAGCAGCTTGGAACGTGAGCAGTTCTTC
TRBJ2-1 NA TRBV24-1 TRBD1 CATGPPGTGVRGEQFF TGTGCCACCGGCCCCCCCGGGACAGGGGTGAGAGGGGAGCAGTTCTTC
TRBJ1-2 few TRBV2 NA CASSPRAYGYTF TGTGCCAGCAGTCCCAGAGCCTATGGCTACACCTTC
TRBJ2-3 few TRBV18 NA CASSRSGWSGALTDTQYF TGTGCCAGCTCACGAAGCGGCTGGTCGGGGGCTTTGACAGATACGCAGTATTTT
TRBJ2-3 NA TRBV29-1 NA CSVDGATDTQYF TGCAGCGTTGACGGGGCCACAGATACGCAGTATTTT
TRBJ2-3 few TRBV5-1 NA CASSAPSTDTQYF TGCGCCAGCAGCGCCCCAAGCACAGATACGCAGTATTTT
TRBJ2-5 few TRBV7-2 NA CASSSFRVKETQYF TGTGCCAGCAGCTCATTCAGGGTAAAAGAGACCCAGTACTTC
TRBJ1-6 NA TRBV4-2 NA CASSQGVSSDNSPLHF TGTGCCAGCAGCCAAGGTGTTTCCAGCGATAATTCACCCCTCCACTTT